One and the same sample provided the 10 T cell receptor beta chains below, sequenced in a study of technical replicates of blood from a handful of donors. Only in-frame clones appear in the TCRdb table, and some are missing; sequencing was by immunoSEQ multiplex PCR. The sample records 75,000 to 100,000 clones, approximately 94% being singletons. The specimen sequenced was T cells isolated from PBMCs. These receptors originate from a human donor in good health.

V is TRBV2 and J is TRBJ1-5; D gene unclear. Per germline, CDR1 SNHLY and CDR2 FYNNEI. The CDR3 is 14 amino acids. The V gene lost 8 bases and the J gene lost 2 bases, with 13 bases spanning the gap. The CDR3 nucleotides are TGTGCCAGCCTCCGGGCCGGGGGCAATCAGCCCCAGCATTTT. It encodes CASLRAGGNQPQHF.

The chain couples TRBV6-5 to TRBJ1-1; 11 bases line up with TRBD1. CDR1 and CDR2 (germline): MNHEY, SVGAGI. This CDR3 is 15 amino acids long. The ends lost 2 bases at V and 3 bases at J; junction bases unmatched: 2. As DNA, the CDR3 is TGTGCCAGCAGTTACCTGGGACAGGGGGACACTGAAGCTTTCTTT. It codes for CASSYLGQGDTEAFF.

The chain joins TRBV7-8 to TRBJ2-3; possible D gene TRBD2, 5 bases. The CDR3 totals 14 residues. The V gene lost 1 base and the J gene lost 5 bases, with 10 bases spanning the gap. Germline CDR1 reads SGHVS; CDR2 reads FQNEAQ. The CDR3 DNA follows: TGTGCCAGCAGCTTAGATCCGGGATTAGATACGCAGTATTTT. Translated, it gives CASSLDPGLDTQYF. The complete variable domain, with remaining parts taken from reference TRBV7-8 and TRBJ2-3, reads GAGVSQSPRYKVAKRGQDVALRCDPISGHVSLFWYQQALGQGPEFLTYFQNEAQLDKSGLPSDRFFAERPEGSVSTLKIQRTQQEDSAVYLCASSLDPGLDTQYFGPGTRLTVL.

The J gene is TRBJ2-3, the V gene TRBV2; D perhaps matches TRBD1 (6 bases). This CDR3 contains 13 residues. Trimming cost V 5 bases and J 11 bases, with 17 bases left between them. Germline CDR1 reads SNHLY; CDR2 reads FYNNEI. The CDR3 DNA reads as TGTGCCAGCAGTCCGAACCCTCCCAGGGGGCAGTATTTT. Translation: CASSPNPPRGQYF.

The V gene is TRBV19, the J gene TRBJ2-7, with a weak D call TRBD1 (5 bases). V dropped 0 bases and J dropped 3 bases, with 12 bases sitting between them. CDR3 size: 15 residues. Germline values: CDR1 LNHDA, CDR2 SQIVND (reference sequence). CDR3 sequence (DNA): TGTGCCAGTAGTATAGATCTGGACACAGGCTACGAGCAGTACTTC. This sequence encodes CASSIDLDTGYEQYF.

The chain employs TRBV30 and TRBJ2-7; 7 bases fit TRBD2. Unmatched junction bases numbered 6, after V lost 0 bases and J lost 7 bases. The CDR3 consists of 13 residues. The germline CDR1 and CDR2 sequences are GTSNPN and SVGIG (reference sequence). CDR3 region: CAWSVLGTTEQYF. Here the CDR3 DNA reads TGTGCCTGGAGTGTCTTGGGGACTACGGAGCAGTACTTC.

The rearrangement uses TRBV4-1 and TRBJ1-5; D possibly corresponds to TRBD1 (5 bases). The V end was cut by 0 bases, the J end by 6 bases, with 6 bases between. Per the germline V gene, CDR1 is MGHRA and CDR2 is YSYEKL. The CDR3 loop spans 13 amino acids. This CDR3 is CASSQEGVQPQHF. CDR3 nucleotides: TGCGCCAGCAGCCAAGAAGGGGTTCAGCCCCAGCATTTT.

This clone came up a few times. CDR3 nucleotide sequence: TGTGCCAGCAGAGTCAGGCCCTACGAGCAGTACTTC. Translated, it gives CASRVRPYEQYF. The genes are TRBV7-8 and TRBJ2-7; D gene ambiguous. V was cut by 6 bases and J by 2 bases, with 8 bases left in between. This CDR3 comprises 12 residues. The germline gives CDR1 SGHVS, CDR2 FQNEAQ.

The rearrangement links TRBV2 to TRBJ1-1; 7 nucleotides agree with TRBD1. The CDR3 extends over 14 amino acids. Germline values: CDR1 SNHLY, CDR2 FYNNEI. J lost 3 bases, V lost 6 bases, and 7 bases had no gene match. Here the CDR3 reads CASSDDRAYTEAFF. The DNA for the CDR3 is TGTGCCAGCAGCGACGACAGGGCGTACACTGAAGCTTTCTTT.

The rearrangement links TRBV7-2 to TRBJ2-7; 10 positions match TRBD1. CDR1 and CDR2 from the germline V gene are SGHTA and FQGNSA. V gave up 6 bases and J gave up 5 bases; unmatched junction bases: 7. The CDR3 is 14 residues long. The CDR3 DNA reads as TGTGCCAGCAGTCCGGACAGGGGGATGCACGAGCAGTACTTC. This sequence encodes CASSPDRGMHEQYF.